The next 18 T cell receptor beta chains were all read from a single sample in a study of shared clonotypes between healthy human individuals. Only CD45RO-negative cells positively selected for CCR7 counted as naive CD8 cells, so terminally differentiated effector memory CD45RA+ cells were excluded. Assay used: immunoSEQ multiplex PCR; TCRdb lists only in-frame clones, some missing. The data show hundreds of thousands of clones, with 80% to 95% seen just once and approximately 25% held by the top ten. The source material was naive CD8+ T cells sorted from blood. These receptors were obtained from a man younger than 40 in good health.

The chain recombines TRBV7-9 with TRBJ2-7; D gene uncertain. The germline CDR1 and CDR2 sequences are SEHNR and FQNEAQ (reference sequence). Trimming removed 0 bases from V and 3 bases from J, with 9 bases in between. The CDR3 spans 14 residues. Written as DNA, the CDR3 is TGTGCCAGCAGCTTAGCGTCCCGAGTCTACGAGCAGTACTTC. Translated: CASSLASRVYEQYF.

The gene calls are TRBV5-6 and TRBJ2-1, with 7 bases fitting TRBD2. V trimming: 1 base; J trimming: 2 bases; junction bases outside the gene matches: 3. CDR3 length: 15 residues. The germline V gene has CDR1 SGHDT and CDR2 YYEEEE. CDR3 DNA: TGTGCCAGCAGCTTGAGGGACTACCCCTACAATGAGCAGTTCTTC. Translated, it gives CASSLRDYPYNEQFF.

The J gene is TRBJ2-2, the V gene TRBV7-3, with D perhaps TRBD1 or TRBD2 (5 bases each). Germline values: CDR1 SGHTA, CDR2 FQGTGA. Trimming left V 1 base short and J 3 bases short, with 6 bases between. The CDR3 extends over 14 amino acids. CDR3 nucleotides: TGTGCCAGCAGCTTAATGGGGGACACCGGGGAGCTGTTTTTT. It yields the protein CASSLMGDTGELFF.

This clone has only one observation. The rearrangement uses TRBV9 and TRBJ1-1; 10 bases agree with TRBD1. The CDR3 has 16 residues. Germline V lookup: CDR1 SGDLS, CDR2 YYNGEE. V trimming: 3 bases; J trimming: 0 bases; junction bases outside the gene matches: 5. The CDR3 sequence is CASSAGTGALNTEAFF. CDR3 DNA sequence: TGTGCCAGCAGCGCCGGGACAGGGGCCCTGAACACTGAAGCTTTCTTT. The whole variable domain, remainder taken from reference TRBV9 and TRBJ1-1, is DSGVTQTPKHLITATGQRVTLRCSPRSGDLSVYWYQQSLDQGLQFLIQYYNGEERAKGNILERFSAQQFPDLHSELNLSSLELGDSALYFCASSAGTGALNTEAFFGQGTRLTVV.

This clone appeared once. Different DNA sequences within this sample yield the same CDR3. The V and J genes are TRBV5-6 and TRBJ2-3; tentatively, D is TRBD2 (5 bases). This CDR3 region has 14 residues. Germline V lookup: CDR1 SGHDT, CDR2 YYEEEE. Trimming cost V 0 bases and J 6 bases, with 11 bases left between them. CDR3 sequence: CASSLGGSTDTQYF. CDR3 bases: TGTGCCAGCAGCTTGGGTGGGAGTACTGATACGCAGTATTTT.

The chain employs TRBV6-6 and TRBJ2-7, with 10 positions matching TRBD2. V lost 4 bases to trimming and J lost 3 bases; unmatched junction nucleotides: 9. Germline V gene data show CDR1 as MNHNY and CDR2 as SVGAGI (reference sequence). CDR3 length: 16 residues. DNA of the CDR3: TGTGCCAGCAGTTCTTCATCCGGACTAGCGGACTACGAGCAGTACTTC. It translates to CASSSSSGLADYEQYF.

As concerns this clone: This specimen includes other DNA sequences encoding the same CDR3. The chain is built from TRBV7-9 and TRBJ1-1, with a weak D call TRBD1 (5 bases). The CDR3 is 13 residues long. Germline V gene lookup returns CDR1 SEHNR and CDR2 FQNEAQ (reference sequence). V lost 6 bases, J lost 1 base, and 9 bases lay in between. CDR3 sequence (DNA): TGTGCCAGCAGGCCGACAGAGAACACTGAAGCTTTCTTT. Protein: CASRPTENTEAFF.

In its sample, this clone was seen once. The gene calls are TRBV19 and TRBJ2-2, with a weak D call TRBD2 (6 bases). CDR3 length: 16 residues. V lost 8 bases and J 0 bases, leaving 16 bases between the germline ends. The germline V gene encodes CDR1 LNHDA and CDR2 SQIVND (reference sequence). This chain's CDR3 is CASGPGRIANTGELFF. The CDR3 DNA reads TGTGCCAGTGGTCCCGGGAGAATAGCGAACACCGGGGAGCTGTTTTTT.

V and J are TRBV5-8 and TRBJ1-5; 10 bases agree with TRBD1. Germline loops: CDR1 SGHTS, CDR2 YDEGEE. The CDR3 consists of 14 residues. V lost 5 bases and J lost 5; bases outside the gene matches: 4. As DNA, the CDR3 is TGTGCCAGCAGTGCAGGACAGGGGGATCAGCCCCAGCATTTT. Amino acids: CASSAGQGDQPQHF.

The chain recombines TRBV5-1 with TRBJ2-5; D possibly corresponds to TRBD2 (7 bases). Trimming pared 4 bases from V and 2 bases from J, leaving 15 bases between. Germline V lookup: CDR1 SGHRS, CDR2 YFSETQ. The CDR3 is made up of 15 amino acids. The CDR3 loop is CASSLWGGTQETQYF. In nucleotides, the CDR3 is TGCGCCAGCAGCCTTTGGGGAGGGACACAAGAGACCCAGTACTTC. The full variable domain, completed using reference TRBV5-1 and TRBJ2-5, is KAGVTQTPRYLIKTRGQQVTLSCSPISGHRSVSWYQQTPGQGLQFLFEYFSETQRNKGNFPGRFSGRQFSNSRSEMNVSTLELGDSALYLCASSLWGGTQETQYFGPGTRLLVL.

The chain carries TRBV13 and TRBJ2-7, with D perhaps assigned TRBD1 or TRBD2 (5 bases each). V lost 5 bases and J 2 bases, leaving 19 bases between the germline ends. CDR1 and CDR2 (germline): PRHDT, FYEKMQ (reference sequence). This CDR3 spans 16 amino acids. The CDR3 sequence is CASSLSFGTATYEQYF. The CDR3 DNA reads TGTGCCAGCAGCCTATCGTTCGGGACCGCTACCTACGAGCAGTACTTC. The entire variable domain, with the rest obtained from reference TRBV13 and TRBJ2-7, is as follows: AAGVIQSPRHLIKEKRETATLKCYPIPRHDTVYWYQQGPGQDPQFLISFYEKMQSDKGSIPDRFSAQQFSDYHSELNMSSLELGDSALYFCASSLSFGTATYEQYFGPGTRLTVT.

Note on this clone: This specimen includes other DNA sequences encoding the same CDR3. The CDR3 DNA follows: TGTGCCAGCAGCGTAGGCGGGGGGACCGGGGAGCTGTTTTTT. Residues: CASSVGGGTGELFF. The chain uses TRBV9 and TRBJ2-2, with 8 bases fitting TRBD2. CDR1 is SGDLS and CDR2 is YYNGEE in the germline V gene. V lost 0 bases and J lost 5; bases outside the gene matches: 0. CDR3 length: 14 residues.

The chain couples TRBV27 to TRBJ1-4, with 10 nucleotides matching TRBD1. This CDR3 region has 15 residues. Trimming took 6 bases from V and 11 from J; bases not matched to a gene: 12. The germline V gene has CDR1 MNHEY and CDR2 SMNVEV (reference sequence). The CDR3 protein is CASSQGQGRKEKLFF. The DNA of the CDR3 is TGTGCCAGCAGCCAGGGACAGGGGCGCAAGGAGAAACTGTTTTTT.

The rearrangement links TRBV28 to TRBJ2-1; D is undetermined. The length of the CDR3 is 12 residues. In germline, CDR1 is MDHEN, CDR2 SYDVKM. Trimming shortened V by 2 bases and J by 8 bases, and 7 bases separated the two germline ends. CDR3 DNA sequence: TGTGCCAGCAGTTTACGTCGGGATGAGCAGTTCTTC. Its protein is CASSLRRDEQFF.

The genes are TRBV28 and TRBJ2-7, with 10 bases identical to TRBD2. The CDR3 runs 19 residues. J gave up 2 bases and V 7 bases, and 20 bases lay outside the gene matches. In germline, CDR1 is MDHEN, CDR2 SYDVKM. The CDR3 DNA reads TGTGCCAGCACCGAAAAGTGGCTAGCGGGAGTACCTCGCCCCTACGAGCAGTACTTC. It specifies CASTEKWLAGVPRPYEQYF. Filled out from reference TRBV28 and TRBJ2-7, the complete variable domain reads DVKVTQSSRYLVKRTGEKVFLECVQDMDHENMFWYRQDPGLGLRLIYFSYDVKMKEKGDIPEGYSVSREKKERFSLILESASTNQTSMYLCASTEKWLAGVPRPYEQYFGPGTRLTVT.

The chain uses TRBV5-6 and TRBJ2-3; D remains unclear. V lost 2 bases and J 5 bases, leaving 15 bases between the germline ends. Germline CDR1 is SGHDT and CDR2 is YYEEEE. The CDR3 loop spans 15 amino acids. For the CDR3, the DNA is TGTGCCAGCAGCTTATCTCTTTCTATAGGAGATACGCAGTATTTT. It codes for CASSLSLSIGDTQYF.

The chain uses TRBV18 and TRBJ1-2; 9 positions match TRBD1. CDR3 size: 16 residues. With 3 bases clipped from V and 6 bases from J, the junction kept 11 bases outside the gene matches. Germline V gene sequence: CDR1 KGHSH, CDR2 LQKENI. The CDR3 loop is CASSPGTGRVVDGYTF. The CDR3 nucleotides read TGTGCCAGCTCACCTGGGACAGGGAGAGTCGTGGATGGCTACACCTTC.

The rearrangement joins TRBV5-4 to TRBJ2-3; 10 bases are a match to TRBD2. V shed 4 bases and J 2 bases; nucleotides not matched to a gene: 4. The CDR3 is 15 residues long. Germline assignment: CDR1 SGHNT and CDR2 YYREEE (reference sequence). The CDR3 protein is CASSVLAGNTDTQYF. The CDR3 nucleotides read TGTGCCAGCAGCGTACTAGCGGGGAACACAGATACGCAGTATTTT.